Shown below are 30 T cell receptor beta chains from a single sample sequenced in a study of blood T cell repertoires in COVID-19. Profiled with immunoSEQ multiplex PCR; TCRdb holds only in-frame clones, not every one. The sample consists of around 180,000 clones, 80% to 90% of them appearing once. The sample consisted of peripheral blood. These receptors were obtained from a man in his 60s with acute or convalescent COVID-19.

This chain links TRBV6-1 with TRBJ1-1; D gene ambiguous. Germline assignment: CDR1 MNHNS and CDR2 SASEGT. The V and J ends lost 1 base and 5 bases respectively, with 11 bases between them. The CDR3 consists of 14 residues. This CDR3 reads CASSEVSGRTEAFF. The CDR3 nucleotides read TGTGCCAGCAGTGAAGTATCGGGGAGGACTGAAGCTTTCTTT.

This clone came up once. The germline gene is not matched at one end of the junction; a read error may be the cause. J is TRBJ1-6 and V is TRBV7-7; D not certain. The CDR3 has 17 amino acids. Looked up from germline, CDR1 is SSHAT and CDR2 is FNYEAQ (reference sequence). CDR3 protein: CASSLRGISSYNSPLHF. DNA of the CDR3: TGTGCTAGCAGCTTACGTGGTATTAGCTCCTATAATTCACCCCTCCACTTT.

The V and J genes are TRBV18 and TRBJ2-3, with 13 bases matching TRBD2. Trimming cost V 6 bases and J 1 base; bases outside gene matches: 10. Germline V gene sequence: CDR1 KGHSH, CDR2 LQKENI. This CDR3 is 18 amino acids long. CDR3 DNA sequence: TGTGCCAGCTCGGCTCAAACGGGACTAGCGGGACGCACAGATACGCAGTATTTT. Encoded protein: CASSAQTGLAGRTDTQYF.

V usage is TRBV7-2 and J usage is TRBJ2-7; 9 bases align to TRBD2. The CDR3 has 15 residues. V was pared by 2 bases and J by 5 bases, with 7 bases of the junction left unmatched. Germline loops: CDR1 SGHTA, CDR2 FQGNSA. This CDR3 is CASSLPGLAAHEQYF. CDR3 in DNA: TGTGCCAGCAGCTTACCGGGACTAGCTGCCCACGAGCAGTACTTC.

This chain uses TRBV18 with TRBJ2-3; the D is unclear. Trimming stripped 3 bases from V and 1 base from J, with 11 bases between. Germline values: CDR1 KGHSH, CDR2 LQKENI. CDR3 length: 15 residues. CDR3 DNA sequence: TGTGCCAGCTCACCCGGCCTGGGCGGCACAGATACGCAGTATTTT. Amino acids: CASSPGLGGTDTQYF.

The gene calls are TRBV6-5 and TRBJ2-2; D perhaps matches TRBD1 (6 bases). CDR3 size: 15 residues. Germline CDR1 MNHEY, CDR2 SVGAGI. V was cut by 6 bases and J by 3 bases, with 14 bases left in between. The chain's CDR3 is CASRASRGYTGELFF. Here the CDR3 DNA reads TGTGCCAGCAGGGCGAGCAGGGGTTACACCGGGGAGCTGTTTTTT.

The chain uses TRBV15 and TRBJ1-2; possible D gene TRBD1, 6 bases. Germline V gives CDR1 LNHNV, CDR2 YYDKDF (reference sequence). V was cut by 4 bases and J by 4 bases, with 10 bases left in between. This CDR3 comprises 13 residues. The chain's CDR3 is CATSKDSFYGYTF. CDR3 coding DNA: TGTGCCACCAGCAAGGACAGTTTCTATGGCTACACCTTC. Variable domain in full (rest from reference TRBV15 and TRBJ1-2): DAMVIQNPRYQVTQFGKPVTLSCSQTLNHNVMYWYQQKSSQAPKLLFHYYDKDFNNEADTPDNFQSRRPNTSFCFLDIRSPGLGDTAMYLCATSKDSFYGYTFGSGTRLTVV.

The rearrangement joins TRBV28 to TRBJ2-1; 11 positions agree with TRBD2. The CDR3 loop spans 16 amino acids. Germline V gene sequence: CDR1 MDHEN, CDR2 SYDVKM. With V trimmed by 5 bases and J by 4 bases, 7 bases remained unmatched. CDR3 region: CASSPGGTSGYNEQFF. In DNA form, the CDR3 reads TGTGCCAGCAGTCCAGGCGGGACTAGCGGTTACAATGAGCAGTTCTTC.

V gene TRBV21-1 combines with J gene TRBJ1-1. TRBV21-1 is marked as a pseudogene. The CDR3 runs to 17 residues. In DNA, the CDR3 is TGTGCCAGCAGCAAAGCGCGGTGCGGACTGATGAACACTGAAGCTTTCTTT. This sequence encodes CASSKARCGLMNTEAFF.

The chain carries TRBV10-3 and TRBJ1-6; the match to TRBD1 covers 7 bases. Germline values: CDR1 ENHRY, CDR2 SYGVKD. V lost 10 bases to trimming and J lost 2 bases; unmatched junction nucleotides: 14. The length of the CDR3 is 17 residues. This CDR3 reads CATSPVQGITYNSPLHF. CDR3 sequence (DNA): TGTGCCACCTCACCTGTACAGGGGATCACCTATAATTCACCCCTCCACTTT.

The sample holds one count of this clone. V and J are TRBV6-6 and TRBJ2-7; 13 bases map to TRBD2. Looked up from germline, CDR1 is MNHNY and CDR2 is SVGAGI (reference sequence). The CDR3 loop spans 15 amino acids. Losses at the gene ends were 5 bases for V and 3 bases for J; bases not matched to a gene: 4. Written as DNA, the CDR3 is TGTGCCAGCAGTCCGGGACTAGCGGGAATCTACGAGCAGTACTTC. Its protein is CASSPGLAGIYEQYF.

The rearrangement uses TRBV6-5 and TRBJ2-1; no definite D call. V gave up 10 bases and J gave up 6 bases, with 13 bases separating them. The length of the CDR3 is 12 residues. The germline V gene has CDR1 MNHEY and CDR2 SVGAGI. CDR3 residues: CATRTVFNEQFF. In DNA, the CDR3 is TGTGCCACTAGAACGGTCTTCAATGAGCAGTTCTTC.

CDR3 protein: CASSPREDQHDEQFF. CDR3 DNA: TGTGCCAGCTCACCGCGGGAGGATCAACACGATGAGCAGTTCTTC. J is TRBJ2-1 and V is TRBV18, with 8 nucleotides matching TRBD2. With 3 bases clipped from V and 8 bases from J, the junction kept 9 bases outside the gene matches. CDR1 and CDR2 (germline): KGHSH, LQKENI. The CDR3 contains 15 residues.

The chain joins TRBV28 to TRBJ2-7; 11 bases align to TRBD2. CDR1 and CDR2 (germline): MDHEN, SYDVKM. The CDR3 runs to 14 residues. Germline trimming cut 5 bases from V and 7 bases from J; bases unmatched to any gene: 7. CDR3 coding DNA: TGTGCCAGCAGTATACTAGCGGGAGCGGGTGAGCAGTACTTC. This encodes CASSILAGAGEQYF.

The V and J genes are TRBV5-5 and TRBJ2-1; 10 bases map to TRBD2. In germline, CDR1 is SGHKS, CDR2 YYEKEE (reference sequence). V lost 0 bases, J lost 1 base, and 7 bases stayed unmatched. The CDR3 contains 18 residues. The CDR3, as DNA: TGTGCCAGCAGCTTGGAGGGGGTTAGCGGGAGGTCCTACAATGAGCAGTTCTTC. Its protein is CASSLEGVSGRSYNEQFF.

The chain carries TRBV14 and TRBJ1-2; D might be TRBD1 (6 bases). CDR3 length: 16 residues. Deletions cut 1 base from V and 8 bases from J, with 20 bases between. Germline loops: CDR1 SGHDN, CDR2 FVKESK. Written as DNA, the CDR3 is TGTGCCAGCAGCCAAGCTCTCGCGAGGGGGGGCGGAGGCTACACCTTC. Encoded protein: CASSQALARGGGGYTF. Looking up the rest from reference TRBV14 and TRBJ1-2 gives the full variable domain: EAGVTQFPSHSVIEKGQTVTLRCDPISGHDNLYWYRRVMGKEIKFLLHFVKESKQDESGMPNNRFLAERTGGTYSTLKVQPAELEDSGVYFCASSQALARGGGGYTFGSGTRLTVV.

The gene calls are TRBV18 and TRBJ1-1, with D possibly TRBD1 on 6 matching bases. CDR1 is KGHSH and CDR2 is LQKENI in the germline V gene. The germline V and J ends were trimmed by 3 bases and 1 base, with 15 bases remaining between them. The CDR3 sequence is 16 residues long. DNA for the CDR3: TGTGCCAGCTCACCGGACGTACCGACAGGGAACACTGAAGCTTTCTTT. Translated, it gives CASSPDVPTGNTEAFF.

The gene calls are TRBV13 and TRBJ2-7; the match to TRBD1 covers 7 bases. Germline V gene data show CDR1 as PRHDT and CDR2 as FYEKMQ (reference sequence). V was pared by 5 bases and J by 6 bases, with 4 bases of the junction left unmatched. The CDR3 is made up of 12 amino acids. The CDR3, as DNA: TGTGCCAGCAGCCTATACAGGGGCGAGCAGTACTTC. This gives the protein CASSLYRGEQYF.

This clone was picked up many times. The chain recombines TRBV19 with TRBJ2-2; 11 bases agree with TRBD2. CDR3 size: 16 residues. Germline loops: CDR1 LNHDA, CDR2 SQIVND (reference sequence). The V segment lost 6 bases and the J segment 4 bases; nucleotides outside the gene matches: 7. The CDR3 nucleotides read TGTGCCAGTAGGACTAGCGGGGTGGGGAGCACCGGGGAGCTGTTTTTT. This translates into CASRTSGVGSTGELFF.

The chain recombines TRBV27 with TRBJ2-7; TRBD1 matches at 7 bases. CDR1 MNHEY and CDR2 SMNVEV come from the germline V gene (reference sequence). The trim removed 6 bases at V and 2 bases at J, leaving 10 bases unmatched. The CDR3 loop spans 15 amino acids. The CDR3 loop is CASSLRQGAPYEQYF. CDR3 nucleotides: TGTGCCAGCAGCCTTAGACAGGGTGCTCCCTACGAGCAGTACTTC.

V and J are TRBV19 and TRBJ2-3; 8 positions agree with TRBD2. Trimming cost V 3 bases and J 0 bases; bases outside gene matches: 5. CDR3 length equals 16 residues. The germline V gene encodes CDR1 LNHDA and CDR2 SQIVND (reference sequence). The CDR3 here is CASSMNPSGSTDTQYF. DNA of the CDR3: TGTGCCAGTAGTATGAACCCTAGCGGGAGCACAGATACGCAGTATTTT.

The V gene is TRBV18, the J gene TRBJ1-1; the match to TRBD1 covers 10 bases. The V and J ends lost 6 bases and 5 bases, in that order; junction bases with no gene match: 6. Germline CDR1 is KGHSH and CDR2 is LQKENI. This CDR3 has 14 amino acids. CDR3 amino acids: CASSRGQGGTEAFF. In nucleotides, the CDR3 is TGTGCCAGCTCCCGCGGACAGGGGGGTACTGAAGCTTTCTTT.

The rearrangement uses TRBV19 and TRBJ2-2; no reliable D call. Germline CDR1 and CDR2: LNHDA and SQIVND (reference sequence). There are 16 residues in the CDR3. Trimming shortened V by 1 base and J by 1 base, and 10 bases separated the two germline ends. The CDR3 region has the DNA TGTGCCAGTAGTATAGGAAACAGCAAGAACACCGGGGAGCTGTTTTTT. The encoded protein is CASSIGNSKNTGELFF.

The genes are TRBV7-8 and TRBJ1-3; 7 bases align to TRBD1. Germline V gene data show CDR1 as SGHVS and CDR2 as FQNEAQ. V was pared by 6 bases and J by 8 bases, with 25 bases of the junction left unmatched. The CDR3 loop spans 19 amino acids. The CDR3 loop is CASSSRRSLQGTGADTIYF. The CDR3 DNA is TGTGCCAGCAGTTCTCGAAGATCGTTACAGGGAACAGGGGCCGACACCATATATTTT.

The chain uses TRBV5-1 and TRBJ2-7; TRBD1 agrees at 12 bases. The ends lost 6 bases at V and 9 bases at J; junction bases unmatched: 19. The germline CDR1 and CDR2 sequences are SGHRS and YFSETQ. The CDR3 sequence is 17 residues long. The CDR3 is CASTPFPVGTGGDSQYF. The CDR3 coding sequence is TGCGCCAGCACCCCTTTCCCTGTCGGGACAGGGGGCGATTCGCAGTACTTC.

This chain joins TRBV18 and TRBJ2-1; weak D call: TRBD2 (6 bases). The CDR3 contains 16 residues. Trimming cost V 6 bases and J 0 bases, with 15 bases left between them. CDR1 KGHSH and CDR2 LQKENI come from the germline V gene. CDR3 nucleotide sequence: TGTGCCAGCTCGGGGGGACTGGTGAGCTCCTACAATGAGCAGTTCTTC. It translates to CASSGGLVSSYNEQFF.

V is TRBV27 and J is TRBJ2-7; the D is unclear. The end of the DNA aligns better with TRBJ2-5, so the J call may be wrong. CDR3 size: 12 residues. Germline V lookup: CDR1 MNHEY, CDR2 SMNVEV (reference sequence). The CDR3 sequence is CASSTLGETQYF. In DNA, the CDR3 is TGTGCCAGCAGCACGCTTGGGGAGACCCAGTACTTC.

The chain employs TRBV5-4 and TRBJ2-7, with 9 nucleotides matching TRBD1. With V trimmed by 4 bases and J by 2 bases, 7 bases remained unmatched. Germline CDR1 is SGHNT and CDR2 is YYREEE (reference sequence). The CDR3 has 15 residues. The CDR3 sequence is CASSPMTGGAYEQYF. CDR3 DNA sequence: TGTGCCAGCAGCCCGATGACAGGGGGGGCCTACGAGCAGTACTTC.

CDR3 amino acids: CASSLSGAGNTDTQYF. The CDR3 region has the DNA TGCGCCAGCAGCTTGTCAGGGGCCGGAAACACAGATACGCAGTATTTT. V is TRBV5-1 and J is TRBJ2-3, with a weak D call TRBD1 (6 bases). The CDR3 is 16 residues long. The germline CDR1 and CDR2 sequences are SGHRS and YFSETQ. V lost 1 base and J 2 bases, leaving 14 bases between the germline ends.

The rearrangement links TRBV15 to TRBJ2-2; TRBD2 matches 12 bases. Germline CDR1 is LNHNV and CDR2 is YYDKDF (reference sequence). The V segment lost 1 base and the J segment 5 bases; nucleotides outside the gene matches: 8. The CDR3 spans 18 residues. CDR3 nucleotide sequence: TGTGCCACCAGCAGAGGGACTAGCGGGGCGGTGTGGACCGGGGAGCTGTTTTTT. It codes for CATSRGTSGAVWTGELFF.